The 25 T cell receptor beta chains below were found in one sample sequenced in a study of control samples from healthy donors and cancer patients. Sequenced by immunoSEQ multiplex PCR; TCRdb stores in-frame clones only, minus some. The data show about 98,000 clones, about 79% seen once. Sequenced input: blood. The receptors here all came from a young woman in good health.

The chain recombines TRBV6-1 with TRBJ2-7, with 7 bases identical to TRBD2. This CDR3 has 16 amino acids. The germline gives CDR1 MNHNS, CDR2 SASEGT. V dropped 3 bases and J dropped 2; count of bases not matched to a gene: 10. CDR3 DNA sequence: TGTGCCAGCAGTGACCATGGGGGGGTTCTGCCCTACGAGCAGTACTTC. Translation gives CASSDHGGVLPYEQYF.

This clone was detected a few times. The chain uses TRBV10-2 and TRBJ1-3; D is ambiguous. This CDR3 is 15 amino acids long. Germline V gene sequence: CDR1 WSHSY, CDR2 SAAADI. V dropped 0 bases and J dropped 3 bases, with 9 bases sitting between them. As DNA, the CDR3 is TGCGCCAGCAGTGAGTCAATTGGTCTTGGAAACACCATATATTTT. Translation gives CASSESIGLGNTIYF.

As concerns this clone: This same CDR3 is encoded by further DNA sequences in the sample. The chain is built from TRBV2 and TRBJ1-3, with a weak D call TRBD1 (6 bases). Trimming cost V 2 bases and J 4 bases, with 12 bases left between them. Germline values: CDR1 SNHLY, CDR2 FYNNEI. The CDR3 sequence is 15 residues long. CDR3 sequence reads: CASSETGRSGNTIYF. CDR3 sequence (DNA): TGTGCCAGCAGTGAAACAGGGAGATCGGGAAACACCATATATTTT.

This clone was found once. V gene TRBV18 combines with J gene TRBJ1-2; D unclear. CDR1 is KGHSH, CDR2 LQKENI, per germline. The CDR3 length is 16 residues. Trimming took 1 base from V and 5 from J, leaving 17 bases between them. The CDR3 DNA follows: TGTGCCAGCTCACCACAGCCAGGAAGCACCATTTATGGCTACACCTTC. It encodes CASSPQPGSTIYGYTF.

This chain connects TRBV6-6 to TRBJ2-7; 7 bases align to TRBD1. J was trimmed by 2 bases and V by 5 bases; bases with no gene match: 18. The CDR3 is 18 residues long. The germline V gene has CDR1 MNHNY and CDR2 SVGAGI (reference sequence). The DNA of the CDR3 is TGTGCCAGCAGTCAAAGGGCTCACAGGGGCCCCCGAGCCTACGAGCAGTACTTC. Encoded protein: CASSQRAHRGPRAYEQYF.

J is TRBJ1-2 and V is TRBV14; D gene unclear. Germline V CDR1 and CDR2: SGHDN, FVKESK. The CDR3 covers 14 residues. V was cut by 1 base and J by 4 bases, with 10 bases left in between. The DNA of the CDR3 is TGTGCCAGCAGCCAAGCTCGGGGTGCCTATGGCTACACCTTC. Protein sequence: CASSQARGAYGYTF.

This clone was counted a few times. V is TRBV5-6 and J is TRBJ2-7; D unclear. Germline loops: CDR1 SGHDT, CDR2 YYEEEE. This CDR3 is 10 amino acids long. The V gene lost 7 bases and the J gene lost 4 bases, with 6 bases spanning the gap. The chain's CDR3 is CASGRYEQYF. The CDR3 bases are TGTGCCAGCGGGCGGTACGAGCAGTACTTC.

The V and J genes are TRBV11-2 and TRBJ2-6, with D perhaps matching TRBD2 (6 bases). V lost 5 bases and J lost 5, with 13 bases in between. The V gene's germline CDR1 is SGHAT and CDR2 FQNNGV. The CDR3 consists of 15 residues. CDR3 sequence: CASSVEGSWANVLTF. For the CDR3, the DNA is TGTGCCAGCAGCGTGGAGGGAAGCTGGGCCAACGTCCTGACTTTC.

The chain recombines TRBV2 with TRBJ1-4; D is uncertain. The CDR3 runs to 15 residues. Trimming removed 7 bases at V and 0 bases at J, with 12 bases between. Germline CDR1 SNHLY, CDR2 FYNNEI. The CDR3 loop is CASNFRPATNEKLFF. The CDR3 nucleotides are TGTGCCAGCAATTTTCGGCCAGCAACTAATGAAAAACTGTTTTTT.

The count of this clone is one. The V and J genes are TRBV11-2 and TRBJ1-2, with D uncertain. The V end was cut by 1 base, the J end by 6 bases, with 15 bases between. The germline V gene has CDR1 SGHAT and CDR2 FQNNGV. This CDR3 has 15 amino acids. The CDR3 DNA sequence: TGTGCCAGCAGCTTAGCTCGGGCTGGGGTTAATGGCTACACCTTC. Its translation: CASSLARAGVNGYTF.

The chain recombines TRBV4-3 with TRBJ2-7; D may be TRBD1 (6 bases). Trimming took off 0 bases at V and 3 bases at J, with 12 bases between the two ends. Per the germline V gene, CDR1 is LGHNA and CDR2 is YSLEER. The CDR3 length is 15 residues. CDR3 bases: TGCGCCAGCAGCCAAGATGCCAGGGGTGGCTACGAGCAGTACTTC. It encodes CASSQDARGGYEQYF.

The chain uses TRBV30 and TRBJ2-7, with TRBD1 matching 11 bases. The length of the CDR3 is 14 residues. CDR1 is GTSNPN, CDR2 SVGIG, per germline (reference sequence). V dropped 5 bases and J dropped 3; count of bases not matched to a gene: 6. The CDR3 region has the DNA TGTGCCTGGGAGCCGGGACAGGGGGGCTACGAGCAGTACTTC. Its translation is CAWEPGQGGYEQYF.

The gene calls are TRBV7-3 and TRBJ2-1; D is unresolved. Germline V gives CDR1 SGHTA, CDR2 FQGTGA. The CDR3 loop spans 15 amino acids. V was cut by 0 bases and J by 4 bases, with 10 bases left in between. Written as DNA, the CDR3 is TGTGCCAGCAGCTTAACGAGTGGAAAATACAATGAGCAGTTCTTC. It encodes CASSLTSGKYNEQFF. The full variable domain, with the rest looked up from reference TRBV7-3 and TRBJ2-1, is GAGVSQTPSNKVTEKGKYVELRCDPISGHTALYWYRQSLGQGPEFLIYFQGTGAADDSGLPNDRFFAVRPEGSVSTLKIQRTERGDSAVYLCASSLTSGKYNEQFFGPGTRLTVL.

This clone was recorded a few times. J is TRBJ1-5 and V is TRBV2; TRBD1 might be the D (5 bases). V lost 7 bases and J lost 0, with 13 bases in between. The CDR3 totals 15 residues. CDR1 is SNHLY and CDR2 is FYNNEI in the germline V gene. In DNA form, the CDR3 reads TGTGCCAGCAATCACCGGGACCGTAGCAATCAGCCCCAGCATTTT. Translating gives CASNHRDRSNQPQHF.

The V call is TRBV7-2, the J call TRBJ2-1; TRBD2 is a possible D gene (7 bases). The CDR3 length is 12 residues. CDR1 and CDR2 from the germline V gene are SGHTA and FQGNSA. Trimming shortened V by 5 bases and J by 10 bases, and 12 bases separated the two germline ends. The DNA of the CDR3 is TGTGCCAGCAGCCTGGGGGGGACAGAGCAGTTCTTC. Translating it yields CASSLGGTEQFF. Based on the CDR3 plus reference TRBV7-2 and TRBJ2-1, the full variable domain is GAGVSQSPSNKVTEKGKDVELRCDPISGHTALYWYRQSLGQGLEFLIYFQGNSAPDKSGLPSDRFSAERTGGSVSTLTIQRTQQEDSAVYLCASSLGGTEQFFGPGTRLTVL.

The J gene is TRBJ1-2, the V gene TRBV19; the match to TRBD1 covers 7 bases. J lost 4 bases, V lost 7 bases, and 6 bases had no gene match. This CDR3 is 13 amino acids long. Per germline, CDR1 LNHDA and CDR2 SQIVND (reference sequence). CDR3 nucleotides: TGTGCCAGTACCACGACAGGGCCCTATGGCTACACCTTC. This encodes CASTTTGPYGYTF. The full variable domain, its missing parts supplied by reference TRBV19 and TRBJ1-2, is DGGITQSPKYLFRKEGQNVTLSCEQNLNHDAMYWYRQDPGQGLRLIYYSQIVNDFQKGDIAEGYSVSREKKESFPLTVTSAQKNPTAFYLCASTTTGPYGYTFGSGTRLTVV.

In DNA, the CDR3 is TGCGCCAGCATCCTACTAGGCGACAGGGGTCGCTACACCTTC. Its translation: CASILLGDRGRYTF. The V gene is TRBV5-1, the J gene TRBJ1-2, with TRBD1 matching over 8 bases. This CDR3 has 14 residues. Germline trimming cut 6 bases from V and 9 bases from J; bases unmatched to any gene: 13. The germline V gene has CDR1 SGHRS and CDR2 YFSETQ.

The V and J genes are TRBV18 and TRBJ2-2; a weak D match, TRBD2 (6 bases). This CDR3 region has 15 residues. Trimming shortened V by 0 bases and J by 4 bases, and 9 bases separated the two germline ends. Per the germline V gene, CDR1 is KGHSH and CDR2 is LQKENI. The CDR3 region is CASSPPAGPTGELFF. The CDR3 DNA reads as TGTGCCAGCTCACCACCGGCGGGGCCCACCGGGGAGCTGTTTTTT.

Worth noting for this clone: The same CDR3 arises from other DNA sequences in this sample as well. This sequence joins TRBV5-1 and TRBJ2-1; 12 positions agree with TRBD2. Germline V gene data show CDR1 as SGHRS and CDR2 as YFSETQ. CDR3 length: 15 amino acids. V was pared by 2 bases and J by 7 bases, with 4 bases of the junction left unmatched. The CDR3 DNA reads TGCGCCAGCAGCTTACTAGCGGGGGGAGTAAATGAGCAGTTCTTC. Translation gives CASSLLAGGVNEQFF.

This chain joins TRBV5-6 and TRBJ2-3, with D unclear. Per germline, CDR1 SGHDT and CDR2 YYEEEE. The length of the CDR3 is 17 residues. V was clipped by 0 bases and J by 5 bases, with 19 bases between them. The CDR3 sequence is CASSLGRGGPAQDTQYF. The CDR3 coding sequence is TGTGCCAGCAGCTTGGGCCGAGGTGGCCCCGCGCAAGATACGCAGTATTTT.

This clone was counted between two and nine times. This chain connects TRBV9 to TRBJ2-3, with TRBD2 identical over 9 bases. Germline-derived CDR1 and CDR2 are SGDLS and YYNGEE. The CDR3 runs 14 residues. Trimming took 4 bases from V and 4 from J; bases not matched to a gene: 4. DNA for the CDR3: TGTGCCAGCAGCCGCGGGGGGGCCCCAGATACGCAGTATTTT. Its protein is CASSRGGAPDTQYF.

The V gene is TRBV4-3, the J gene TRBJ1-2, with D uncertain. Germline V gives CDR1 LGHNA, CDR2 YSLEER. Trimming cost V 2 bases and J 0 bases, with 10 bases left between them. CDR3 length: 15 amino acids. The CDR3 sequence: CASSQSALPNYGYTF. CDR3 nucleotides: TGCGCCAGCAGCCAATCTGCCCTTCCTAACTATGGCTACACCTTC.

The chain has TRBV2 and TRBJ2-3; D unclear. Trimming cost V 11 bases and J 2 bases, with 14 bases left between them. The CDR3 runs to 13 residues. CDR1 is SNHLY, CDR2 FYNNEI, per germline. The CDR3 protein is CASRRPFTDTQYF. The CDR3 DNA reads TGTGCCTCAAGACGCCCCTTCACAGATACGCAGTATTTT.

The chain links TRBV9 to TRBJ2-7, with 7 bases identical to TRBD1. The CDR3 covers 15 residues. From germline, CDR1 is SGDLS and CDR2 YYNGEE. The ends lost 0 bases at V and 0 bases at J; junction bases unmatched: 3. CDR3 sequence: CASSVAWDSSYEQYF. The DNA of the CDR3 is TGTGCCAGCAGCGTAGCGTGGGACAGCTCCTACGAGCAGTACTTC. The whole variable domain, filled in from reference TRBV9 and TRBJ2-7, reads DSGVTQTPKHLITATGQRVTLRCSPRSGDLSVYWYQQSLDQGLQFLIQYYNGEERAKGNILERFSAQQFPDLHSELNLSSLELGDSALYFCASSVAWDSSYEQYFGPGTRLTVT.

This rearrangement joins TRBV5-1 to TRBJ1-1; 7 positions agree with TRBD1. The V gene end was trimmed by 4 bases and the J gene end by 5 bases; junction bases not matched to a gene: 2. The CDR3 sequence is 12 residues long. CDR1 SGHRS and CDR2 YFSETQ come from the germline V gene. The CDR3 DNA reads TGCGCCAGCAGCGTGACAGGGACTGAAGCTTTCTTT. It translates to CASSVTGTEAFF.